The rows below give T cell receptor beta chains drawn from one sample of a study of T cell responses to AZD1222 COVID-19 vaccine. Sequencing used immunoSEQ multiplex PCR; TCRdb keeps in-frame clones, though not all of them. The repertoire includes over 100,000 clones, roughly 89% of them detected once, and 8% to 9.5% sits in the top ten. Sequenced material: peripheral blood, taken on day 0 of AZD1222 vaccination. The origin of the receptors is an adult in good health. Each CDR3 is given with its conserved first and last residue. D genes are given only for firm matches. The size of a clone is reported for some rows only, either as once, few or many, or as a class for expanded clones.

CASTPREREVSEQFF	TGTGCCAGCACCCCTCGGGAGCGGGAGGTTAGTGAGCAGTTCTTC	TRBV11-1	TRBD2	NA	TRBJ2-1
CASSLGETGVNF	TGTGCCAGCAGCCTAGGCGAGACAGGGGTCAATTTT	TRBV12-3/TRBV12-4	TRBD1	NA	TRBJ2-3
CASSLDSSYGYTF	TGTGCCAGCAGTTTAGACAGCTCCTATGGCTACACCTTC	TRBV28	NA	NA	TRBJ1-2
CASSLGTGNQPQHF	TGCGCCAGCAGCTTAGGTACAGGCAATCAGCCCCAGCATTTT	TRBV5-1	NA	NA	TRBJ1-5
CASSSRPPYEQYF	TGTGCCAGCAGTTCCCGGCCCCCCTACGAGCAGTACTTC	TRBV28	NA	NA	TRBJ2-7
CAWGQGAGEQYF	TGTGCCTGGGGACAGGGGGCAGGGGAGCAGTACTTC	TRBV30	TRBD1	NA	TRBJ2-7
CASSPGTSNTEAFF	TGTGCCAGCAGTCCCGGGACATCCAACACTGAAGCTTTCTTT	TRBV28	NA	NA	TRBJ1-1
CASSYGTGRDSPLHF	TGTGCCAGCAGTTACGGGACAGGGCGAGATTCACCCCTCCACTTT	TRBV6-5	TRBD1	NA	TRBJ1-6
CASSPGQGPYEQYF	TGTGCCAGTAGCCCGGGACAGGGACCCTACGAGCAGTACTTC	TRBV19	TRBD1	once	TRBJ2-7
CASSLAGVNEKLFF	TGTGCCAGCAGCTTAGCAGGGGTTAATGAAAAACTGTTTTTT	TRBV7-2	NA	once	TRBJ1-4
CASSERGRPQAQPQHF	TGTGCCAGCAGTGAGAGGGGACGACCCCAAGCTCAGCCCCAGCATTTT	TRBV2	NA	NA	TRBJ1-5
CASSLGQVLSPLHF	TGTGCCAGCTCACTGGGACAGGTTTTGTCACCCCTCCACTTT	TRBV18	TRBD1	NA	TRBJ1-6